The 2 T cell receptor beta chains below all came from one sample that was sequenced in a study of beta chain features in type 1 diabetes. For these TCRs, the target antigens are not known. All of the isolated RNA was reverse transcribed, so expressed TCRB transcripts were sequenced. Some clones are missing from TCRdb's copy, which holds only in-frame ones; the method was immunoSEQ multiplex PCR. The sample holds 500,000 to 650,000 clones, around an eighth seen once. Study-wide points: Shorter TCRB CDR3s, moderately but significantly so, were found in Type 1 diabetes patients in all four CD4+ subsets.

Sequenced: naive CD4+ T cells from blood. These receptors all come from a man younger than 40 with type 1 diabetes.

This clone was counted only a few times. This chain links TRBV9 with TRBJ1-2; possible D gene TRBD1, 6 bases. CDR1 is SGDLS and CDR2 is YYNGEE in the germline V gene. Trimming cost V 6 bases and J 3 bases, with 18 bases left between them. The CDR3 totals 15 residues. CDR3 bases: TGTGCCAGCACCCTAGGGGGGCGCGGGGACTATGGCTACACCTTC. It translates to CASTLGGRGDYGYTF. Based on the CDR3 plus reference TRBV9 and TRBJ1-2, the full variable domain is DSGVTQTPKHLITATGQRVTLRCSPRSGDLSVYWYQQSLDQGLQFLIQYYNGEERAKGNILERFSAQQFPDLHSELNLSSLELGDSALYFCASTLGGRGDYGYTFGSGTRLTVV.

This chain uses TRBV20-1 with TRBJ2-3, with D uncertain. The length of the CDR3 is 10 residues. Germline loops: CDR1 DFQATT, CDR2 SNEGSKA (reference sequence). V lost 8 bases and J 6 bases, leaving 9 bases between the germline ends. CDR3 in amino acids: CSSFGDTQYF. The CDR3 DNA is TGCAGTAGCTTCGGGGATACGCAGTATTTT.